The 10 T cell receptor beta chains below all came from one sample that was sequenced in a study of cytomegalovirus exposure and HLA in healthy donors. The PCR used 60 Vbeta and 13 Jbeta primers. The repertoire was sequenced with immunoSEQ multiplex PCR; TCRdb's copy has only in-frame clones and lacks some. The sample includes approximately 100,000 clones, about 81% of them seen just once. Sequencing was done on a sample of PBMCs. All receptors come from a male donor in good health and CMV-seropositive.

V is TRBV5-1 and J is TRBJ2-2, with D uncertain. This CDR3 region has 15 residues. From germline, CDR1 is SGHRS and CDR2 YFSETQ. Deletions cut 3 bases from V and 6 bases from J, with 15 bases between. CDR3 nucleotide sequence: TGCGCCAGCAGCTCACTTTGGAGAATTGCCGGGGAGCTGTTTTTT. Translation gives CASSSLWRIAGELFF.

This clone was counted a few times. The chain uses TRBV9 and TRBJ2-1; the D is unclear. V was shortened by 3 bases and J by 5 bases, with 12 bases between the two germline ends. The CDR3 has 14 residues. Per germline, CDR1 SGDLS and CDR2 YYNGEE. The CDR3 coding sequence is TGTGCCAGCAGCGACCCCTATAATGACAATGAGCAGTTCTTC. This sequence encodes CASSDPYNDNEQFF.

Here the CDR3 reads CASSPYPGTGLHTEAFF. Here the CDR3 DNA reads TGTGCCAGCAGCCCCTACCCGGGGACAGGGCTCCACACTGAAGCTTTCTTT. J is TRBJ1-1 and V is TRBV5-4; 9 bases map to TRBD1. Unmatched junction bases numbered 13, after V lost 4 bases and J lost 3 bases. This CDR3 spans 17 amino acids. Germline loops: CDR1 SGHNT, CDR2 YYREEE (reference sequence).

The genes are TRBV30 and TRBJ1-2; no firm D call. Germline CDR1 and CDR2: GTSNPN and SVGIG (reference sequence). This CDR3 comprises 11 residues. V was shortened by 3 bases and J by 2 bases, with 4 bases between the two germline ends. The CDR3 DNA sequence: TGTGCCTGGAGCGCGAACTATGGCTACACCTTC. As protein: CAWSANYGYTF.

The chain carries TRBV9 and TRBJ1-1, with 7 bases identical to TRBD1. The junction had 4 bases not matched to a gene; V was cut back by 2 bases and J by 0 bases. Germline V gene lookup returns CDR1 SGDLS and CDR2 YYNGEE. This CDR3 region has 15 residues. The CDR3 protein is CASSVEGAMNTEAFF. As DNA, the CDR3 is TGTGCCAGCAGCGTCGAGGGGGCAATGAACACTGAAGCTTTCTTT.

The CDR3 loop reads CASSFETDYEQYF. The CDR3 nucleotides are TGTGCCAGCAGCTTTGAGACAGACTACGAGCAGTACTTC. V is TRBV11-3 and J is TRBJ2-7; tentatively, D is TRBD1 (5 bases). Germline V gives CDR1 SGHNT, CDR2 YENEEA. The ends were cut back, 3 bases at V and 3 bases at J, with 9 bases in the middle. The CDR3 has 13 amino acids. Full variable domain (outside the CDR3, taken from reference TRBV11-3 and TRBJ2-7): EAGVVQSPRYKIIEKKQPVAFWCNPISGHNTLYWYLQNLGQGPELLIRYENEEAVDDSQLPKDRFSAERLKGVDSTLKIQPAELGDSAVYLCASSFETDYEQYFGPGTRLTVT.

The chain is built from TRBV30 and TRBJ1-5; 10 nucleotides line up with TRBD1. Germline-derived CDR1 and CDR2 are GTSNPN and SVGIG (reference sequence). V shed 3 bases and J 4 bases; nucleotides not matched to a gene: 0. The CDR3 is made up of 13 amino acids. The CDR3 sequence: CAWRGQGNQPQHF. CDR3 nucleotide sequence: TGTGCCTGGAGGGGACAGGGGAATCAGCCCCAGCATTTT. The whole variable domain, filled in from reference TRBV30 and TRBJ1-5, reads SQTIHQWPATLVQPVGSPLSLECTVEGTSNPNLYWYRQAAGRGLQLLFYSVGIGQISSEVPQNLSASRPQDRQFILSSKKLLLSDSGFYLCAWRGQGNQPQHFGDGTRLSIL.

This rearrangement joins TRBV5-1 to TRBJ2-7; TRBD2 matches 13 bases. Germline CDR1 SGHRS, CDR2 YFSETQ. This CDR3 spans 15 amino acids. The V and J ends lost 2 bases and 4 bases, in that order; junction bases with no gene match: 3. The CDR3 loop is CASSFGTSGNYEQYF. CDR3 bases: TGCGCCAGCAGCTTTGGGACTAGCGGGAATTACGAGCAGTACTTC.

The rearrangement joins TRBV2 to TRBJ1-4; no firm D call. The germline CDR1 and CDR2 sequences are SNHLY and FYNNEI. The CDR3 length is 12 residues. Trimming removed 6 bases at V and 7 bases at J, with 9 bases between. The CDR3 nucleotides read TGTGCCAGCAGGTACGGCGGTGAAAAACTGTTTTTT. This encodes CASRYGGEKLFF. Full variable domain (remainder filled in from reference TRBV2 and TRBJ1-4): EPEVTQTPSHQVTQMGQEVILRCVPISNHLYFYWYRQILGQKVEFLVSFYNNEISEKSEIFDDQFSVERPDGSNFTLKIRSTKLEDSAMYFCASRYGGEKLFFGSGTQLSVL.

The chain is built from TRBV30 and TRBJ1-1; a weak D match, TRBD1 (5 bases). CDR3 size: 16 residues. Trimming removed 0 bases from V and 7 bases from J, with 21 bases in between. Germline values: CDR1 GTSNPN, CDR2 SVGIG (reference sequence). For the CDR3, the DNA is TGTGCCTGGAGTGTAGGGTTGGGGCAGAAGCAACTTGAAGCTTTCTTT. This gives the protein CAWSVGLGQKQLEAFF.